This is a list of T cell receptor beta chains from one sample in a study of blood T cell repertoires in COVID-19. Assay: immunoSEQ multiplex PCR; the TCRdb copy retains only in-frame clones and omits some. The sample records roughly 92,000 clones, nearly 90% being singletons. Sequences were obtained from peripheral blood. The receptors were gathered from a woman older than 75 with active or convalescent COVID-19. The CDR3 runs from the conserved cysteine through the conserved F or W. The D gene is left open where the match is weak. Clone size appears in some rows only: once, few, many, or a class for an expanded clone.

abundance	v_gene	j_gene	d_gene	CDR3nt	CDR3aa
.	TRBV5-1	TRBJ1-1	.	TGCGCCAGCAGCATTACCAGGGGGAACACTGAAGCTTTCTTT	CASSITRGNTEAFF
.	TRBV27	TRBJ2-7	.	TGTGCCAGCAGAAAGGGGAACTACGAGCAGTACTTC	CASRKGNYEQYF
.	TRBV11-1	TRBJ2-3	TRBD1	TGTGCCAGCAGCCGTACAGGGGGCGGCACAGATACGCAGTATTTT	CASSRTGGGTDTQYF
once	TRBV6-6	TRBJ1-5	TRBD1	TGTGCCAGCAGTTCAGACCAGGGGGCGATGAATCAGCCCCAGCATTTT	CASSSDQGAMNQPQHF
.	TRBV5-5	TRBJ2-2	TRBD1	TGTGCCAGCACGCCGGGACAGACGAACACCGGGGAGCTGTTTTTT	CASTPGQTNTGELFF
.	TRBV3-1/TRBV3-2	TRBJ1-6	TRBD1	TGTGCCAGCAGCCAAGAAGGGACAGGGGGCATACCCCTCCACTTT	CASSQEGTGGIPLHF
.	TRBV24-1	TRBJ2-2	TRBD2	TGTGCCACCAGTGTGGGACTAGCGTCGAACACCGGGGAGCTGTTTTTT	CATSVGLASNTGELFF
once	TRBV9	TRBJ2-1	.	TGTGCCAGCAGCTCCATCTGGCAGGAGCAGTTCTTC	CASSSIWQEQFF
.	TRBV10-3	TRBJ2-7	.	TGTGCCATCAGTGCCGAAAACGAGCATCTCTTC	CAISAENEHLF
.	TRBV15	TRBJ2-7	.	TGTGCCACCAGCGGAGGGCCAGGGGACTCCTACGAGCAGTACTTC	CATSGGPGDSYEQYF
.	TRBV29-1	TRBJ1-1	.	TGCAGCGTTCAAGGTAGACTGCAGGGCACTGAAGCTTTCTTT	CSVQGRLQGTEAFF
.	TRBV5-4	TRBJ1-3	.	TGTGCCAGCAGCTTGGTTGGAGCAACTGGAAACACCATATATTTT	CASSLVGATGNTIYF
.	TRBV5-1	TRBJ2-3	.	TGCGCCAGCAGCTTGAGAGGACTAACCTCACAGGATACGCAGTATTTT	CASSLRGLTSQDTQYF
.	TRBV7-2	TRBJ2-1	.	TGTGCCAGCAGCTTAGGGCAGGGATCATTCAATGAGCAGTTCTTC	CASSLGQGSFNEQFF
few	TRBV5-6	TRBJ2-7	TRBD1	TGTGCCAGCAGCTTCGGACAGGGTGGTCAAGAGCAGTACTTC	CASSFGQGGQEQYF
.	TRBV20-1	TRBJ2-3	.	TGCAGTGCTAGTTCCATAGCGGATACTAGCACAGATACGCAGTATTTT	CSASSIADTSTDTQYF
.	TRBV2	TRBJ2-7	TRBD1	TGTGCCAGCAATAGACAGGGAAGGGCCGACTACGAGCAGTACTTC	CASNRQGRADYEQYF
.	TRBV7-9	TRBJ1-2	.	TGTGCCAGCAGCTTATCTGGCGTCGCGAGGGCCTATGGCTACACCTTC	CASSLSGVARAYGYTF
.	TRBV10-2	TRBJ2-5	TRBD1	TGCGCCAGCAGTGAGGGTGGACAGGGAAGAGAGACCCAGTACTTC	CASSEGGQGRETQYF
.	TRBV6-1	TRBJ2-1	.	TGTGCCAGCAGTGATGGGGAGTTGCGGTACAATGAGCAGTTCTTC	CASSDGELRYNEQFF
.	TRBV2	TRBJ1-4	TRBD1	TGTGCCAGCAAACGACAGGGGGCGCTTGCTGAAAAACTGTTTTTT	CASKRQGALAEKLFF
once	TRBV7-9	TRBJ2-1	TRBD1	TGTGCCAGCAGTCAGACAGGGAGCTCCTACAATGAGCAGTTCTTC	CASSQTGSSYNEQFF
.	TRBV5-8	TRBJ2-3	TRBD1	TGTGCCAGCAGCGTTACAGGGGGAACCGGCACAGATACGCAGTATTTT	CASSVTGGTGTDTQYF
.	TRBV27	TRBJ1-4	.	TGTGCCAGCAGTTTAGACCCGCGGGATGAAAAACTGTTTTTT	CASSLDPRDEKLFF
.	TRBV19	TRBJ2-7	TRBD1	TGTGCCAGTAGTACTCCTGGGACAGAGTCCTCCTACGAGCAGTACTTC	CASSTPGTESSYEQYF
.	TRBV7-9	TRBJ1-3	TRBD1	TGTGCCAGCAGCTACGGACAGGCTGGAAACACCATATATTTT	CASSYGQAGNTIYF
.	TRBV6-5	TRBJ1-6	TRBD1	TGTGCCAGCACGGACAGGGTGAATTCACCCCTCCACTTT	CASTDRVNSPLHF
.	TRBV7-2	TRBJ2-5	TRBD2	TGTGCCAGCAGCCTCGGGGGGGTCCCGGGGTACTTC	CASSLGGVPGYF
.	TRBV11-3	TRBJ2-1	TRBD2	TGTGCCAGCAGCTTAGAGTCGACTAGCGGGAGGAAATTGCATGAGCAGTTCTTC	CASSLESTSGRKLHEQFF
.	TRBV24-1	TRBJ2-1	TRBD1	TGTGCCACCCGGGACAGCCCCTACAATGAGCAGTTCTTC	CATRDSPYNEQFF
.	TRBV18	TRBJ2-7	TRBD1	TGTGCCAGCTCACCGTCCAGGGACAGGGACCACGAGCAGTACTTC	CASSPSRDRDHEQYF
.	TRBV28	TRBJ1-1	TRBD1	TGTGCCACCAAGACAGGGGCGATGGTGACTGAAGCTTTCTTT	CATKTGAMVTEAFF
.	TRBV3-1/TRBV3-2	TRBJ2-7	.	TGTGCCAGCAGCCAAGACCGCTACGAGCAGTACTTC	CASSQDRYEQYF
many	TRBV30	TRBJ1-3	TRBD1	TGTGCCTGGAGTCGGGACAGCGGCTCTGGAAACACCATATATTTT	CAWSRDSGSGNTIYF
once	TRBV28	TRBJ1-1	.	TGTGCCAGCAGTCCGAAGGGACATCCTACTGAAGCTTTCTTT	CASSPKGHPTEAFF
.	TRBV7-9	TRBJ2-2	.	TGTGCCAGCAGCTTAGGACTATCCAGGGAGCTGTTTTTT	CASSLGLSRELFF
.	TRBV5-1	TRBJ1-2	.	TGCGCCAGCAGCCAGACACCTAACTATGGCTACACCTTC	CASSQTPNYGYTF
.	TRBV28	TRBJ2-5	.	TGTGCCAGCAGGTCCTCCAGGGGATCAGCCAAAGAGACCCAGTACTTC	CASRSSRGSAKETQYF
.	TRBV24-1	TRBJ1-1	.	TGTGCCACCAGATTCGCAGGGGATTCTGAAGCTTTCTTT	CATRFAGDSEAFF
.	TRBV10-3	TRBJ1-5	.	TGTGCCATCAGTGAGGGGAGAGGCAATCAGCCCCAGCATTTT	CAISEGRGNQPQHF
.	TRBV20-1	TRBJ2-5	TRBD2	TGCAGTGCTATTGAAAGCGGGAGGGGGGGTGAGACCCAGTACTTC	CSAIESGRGGETQYF
once	TRBV10-3	TRBJ1-1	.	TGTGCCATCAGTGAGTCGTCCGGGAACACTGAAGCTTTCTTT	CAISESSGNTEAFF
.	TRBV7-2	TRBJ2-4	TRBD2	TGTGCCAGCAGCTTATTCCCACTAGCGGACAAAAACATTCAGTACTTC	CASSLFPLADKNIQYF
.	TRBV28	TRBJ1-5	.	TGTGCCAGCAGTTTTGTACAGTTCGGCAATCAGCCCCAGCATTTT	CASSFVQFGNQPQHF
.	TRBV19	TRBJ1-6	.	TGTGCCAGTAGTAAGGCCACCCGGGACTCTTATTCACCCCTCCACTTT	CASSKATRDSYSPLHF
few	TRBV7-3	TRBJ1-1	TRBD1	TGTGCCAGCAGCCCTAACCCGGGACAGGGTGCTTTCTTT	CASSPNPGQGAFF
.	TRBV6-2/TRBV6-3	TRBJ1-1	.	TGTGCCAGCAGTCGGACTCCCCGAGGTACTGAAGCTTTCTTT	CASSRTPRGTEAFF
.	TRBV2	TRBJ2-7	.	TGTGCCAGCACCAGATCGCCCTCCTACGAGCAGTACTTC	CASTRSPSYEQYF
once	TRBV15	TRBJ1-5	.	TGTGCCACCAGCAGAGATGCGGGGACCCAGCCCCAGCATTTT	CATSRDAGTQPQHF
.	TRBV19	TRBJ1-1	TRBD1	TGTGCCAGTAGTTCTTCTCCGACAGGGAGGACTGAAGCTTTCTTT	CASSSSPTGRTEAFF
.	TRBV15	TRBJ2-6	.	TGTGCCACCAGCAGAGATCCCCCCTCTGCGGCGGCCAACGTCCTGACTTTC	CATSRDPPSAAANVLTF
once	TRBV21-1	TRBJ2-1	.	TGTGCCAGCAGCAGGAGGAGGGCCGGGGATGAGCAGTTCTTC	CASSRRRAGDEQFF
.	TRBV19	TRBJ2-7	TRBD2	TGTGCCAGTAGTAGGACTAGCGGGAGTTCCTACGAGCAGTACTTC	CASSRTSGSSYEQYF
.	TRBV9	TRBJ2-1	.	TGTGCCAGCAGCGTAGGGCGGATGTCGGCCTACAATGAGCAGTTCTTC	CASSVGRMSAYNEQFF
.	TRBV7-2	TRBJ2-3	TRBD2	TGTGCCAGCAGCTCCTGGACTAGCGGGAGTATGGGCACAGATACGCAGTATTTT	CASSSWTSGSMGTDTQYF
.	TRBV15	TRBJ1-2	.	TGTGCCACCAGCAGAGATCGCGTCTATGGCTACACCTTC	CATSRDRVYGYTF
.	TRBV5-1	TRBJ2-3	TRBD2	TGCGCCAGCAGCTTGGGTTCGGGAGGGATAACACGCACAGATACGCAGTATTTT	CASSLGSGGITRTDTQYF
.	TRBV28	TRBJ1-1	TRBD1	TGTGCCAGCAGTTTCGGGGGACAGCTGAACACTGAAGCTTTCTTT	CASSFGGQLNTEAFF
.	TRBV20-1	TRBJ1-5	.	TGCAGTGCTAGTACCGGTCAGCCCCAGCATTTT	CSASTGQPQHF
once	TRBV5-1	TRBJ2-5	TRBD2	TGCGCCAGCAGCCCTGGGACTAGCGAAGAGACCCAGTACTTC	CASSPGTSEETQYF